This TCR beta chain comes out of a study of human thymus T cells. TCRdb keeps only in-frame clones here, not all; method: immunoSEQ multiplex PCR. The sample includes about 120,000 clones, around 94% seen only once; the top ten take around 0.024%. The CDR3 extends over 13 amino acids. Germline CDR1 and CDR2: SEHNR and FQNEAQ (reference sequence). Between the trimmed V and J ends, which lost 5 bases and 6 bases, there was a span of 13 bases. Corrective cardiac surgery supplied the resected thymus tissue. The sample consisted of thymus tissue. The V call is TRBV7-9, the J call TRBJ2-5; D gene ambiguous. The origin of this receptor is a boy less than two years old with a congenital heart defect but otherwise immunologically healthy. The CDR3 is CASSQSDRQTQYF. The CDR3 DNA reads TGTGCCAGCAGCCAATCCGACCGGCAGACCCAGTACTTC.